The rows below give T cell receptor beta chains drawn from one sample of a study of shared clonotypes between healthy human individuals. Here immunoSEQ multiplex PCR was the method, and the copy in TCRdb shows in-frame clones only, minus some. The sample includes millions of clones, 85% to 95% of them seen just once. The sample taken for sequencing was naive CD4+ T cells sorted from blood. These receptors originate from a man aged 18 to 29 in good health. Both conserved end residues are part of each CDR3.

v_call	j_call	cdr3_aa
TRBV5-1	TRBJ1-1	CASSLLTGEYEAFF
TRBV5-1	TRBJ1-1	CASSAGQLNTEAFF
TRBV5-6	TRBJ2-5	CASTILAGGGETQYF
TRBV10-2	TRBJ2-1	CASSESIGRVLYNEQFF
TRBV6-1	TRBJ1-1	CASSEQPNTEAFF
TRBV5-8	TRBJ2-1	CASSLAWSTYNEQFF
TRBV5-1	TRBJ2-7	CASSIGQDYEQYF
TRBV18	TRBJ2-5	CASSPSTAQETQYF
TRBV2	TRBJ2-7	CASSISYEQYF
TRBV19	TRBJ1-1	CASSLRDTNTEAFF
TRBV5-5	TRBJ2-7	CASILPGNHEQYF
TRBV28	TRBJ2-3	CASSLYTSGEDTQYF
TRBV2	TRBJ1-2	CASSESVSSYGYTF
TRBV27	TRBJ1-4	CASSLAGTNEKLFF
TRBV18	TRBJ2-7	CASSPGRGSTYEQYF
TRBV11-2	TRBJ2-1	CASSWTGFNEQFF
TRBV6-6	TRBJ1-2	CASSPSTVAYGYTF
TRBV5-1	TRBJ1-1	CASSTAGRGRNTEAFF
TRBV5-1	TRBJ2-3	CASSPSAGSTDTQYF
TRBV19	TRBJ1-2	CASSRPGTGYGYTF
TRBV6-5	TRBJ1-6	CASSYSDRQPSSPLHF
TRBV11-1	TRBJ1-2	CASSLRQGRTNYGYTF
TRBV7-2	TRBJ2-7	CASSPVGVSGSYEQYF
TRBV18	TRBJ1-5	CASSSGTGDINQPQHF
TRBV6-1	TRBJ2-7	CASILDRGGTYEQYF
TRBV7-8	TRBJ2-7	CASSSREGRVGYEQYF
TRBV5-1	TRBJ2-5	CASRVQGQETQYF
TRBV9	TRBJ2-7	CASSVEMRTYEQYF
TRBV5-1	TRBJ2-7	CASSSGGLASEQYF
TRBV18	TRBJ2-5	CASSPLVSGGAQYF
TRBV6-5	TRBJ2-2	CATHKGMSTGELFF
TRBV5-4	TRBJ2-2	CASSPSGGAGTGELFF
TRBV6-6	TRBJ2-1	CASSPAGLNEQFF
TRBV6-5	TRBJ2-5	CASRSDGRAKTQYF
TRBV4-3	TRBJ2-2	CASSQETKTGSTGELFF
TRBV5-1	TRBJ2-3	CASSLAGISGSTKKSSTDTQYF
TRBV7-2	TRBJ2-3	CASSLELGLALLTDTQYF